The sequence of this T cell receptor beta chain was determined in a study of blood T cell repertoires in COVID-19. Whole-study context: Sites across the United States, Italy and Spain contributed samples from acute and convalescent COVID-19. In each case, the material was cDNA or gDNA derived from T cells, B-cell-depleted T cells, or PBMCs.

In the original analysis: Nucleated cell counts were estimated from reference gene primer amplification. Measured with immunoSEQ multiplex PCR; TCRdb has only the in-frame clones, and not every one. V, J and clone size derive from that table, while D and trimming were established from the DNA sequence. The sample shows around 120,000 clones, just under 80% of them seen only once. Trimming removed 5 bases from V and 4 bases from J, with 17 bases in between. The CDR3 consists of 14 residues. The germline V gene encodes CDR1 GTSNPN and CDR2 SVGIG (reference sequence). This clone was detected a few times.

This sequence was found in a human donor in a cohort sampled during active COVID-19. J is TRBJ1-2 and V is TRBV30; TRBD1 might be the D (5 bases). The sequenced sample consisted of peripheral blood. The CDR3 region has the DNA TGTGCCTGGGAGGGGAGGCAAATGAGCTATGGCTACACCTTC. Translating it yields CAWEGRQMSYGYTF.